These 7 T cell receptor beta chains were sequenced from one sample in a study of blood T cells in healthy people across ages. The second PCR ran roughly 6 to 12 cycles with a sample-barcoded 5' primer and J-beta primers. One entry per CDR3 protein results from TCRdb running MiXCR on the 5' RACE reads. The repertoire holds around 800,000 distinct CDR3 sequences, with around 45% as singletons. The sequencing input was blood. The source of these receptors is a man aged 55 to 70 in good health.

This clonotype was found a few times. The chain carries TRBV11-2 and TRBJ2-7; D is unresolved. There are 14 residues in the CDR3. The V end was cut by 6 bases, the J end by 0 bases, with 12 bases between. Germline V gene sequence: CDR1 SGHAT, CDR2 FQNNGV. The DNA of the CDR3 is TGTGCCAGCAGTAAGGCCTTGAGCTCCTACGAGCAGTACTTC. Translating gives CASSKALSSYEQYF.

This rearrangement joins TRBV10-3 to TRBJ2-3; no clear D. This CDR3 spans 12 amino acids. Germline CDR1 ENHRY, CDR2 SYGVKD. V dropped 6 bases and J dropped 4 bases, with 8 bases sitting between them. CDR3 residues: CAIRDPSDTQYF. In nucleotides, the CDR3 is TGTGCCATCAGGGACCCTTCAGATACGCAGTATTTT.

This clonotype was recorded a few times. The chain joins TRBV10-3 to TRBJ2-7; a weak D match, TRBD1 (6 bases). Trimming left V 2 bases short and J 6 bases short, with 17 bases between. Germline CDR1 ENHRY, CDR2 SYGVKD. There are 15 residues in the CDR3. CDR3 sequence reads: CAISEKTRGIGEQYF. In DNA, the CDR3 is TGTGCCATCAGTGAGAAGACCAGGGGAATTGGCGAGCAGTACTTC.

V gene TRBV12-3 or TRBV12-4 combines with J gene TRBJ2-4; TRBD2 aligns across 14 bases. The CDR3 length is 18 residues. The V and J ends lost 4 bases and 0 bases, in that order; junction bases with no gene match: 5. The CDR3, as DNA: TGTGCCAGCAGTTGGACTAGCGGGGGGATTCTAGCCAAAAACATTCAGTACTTC. Translated: CASSWTSGGILAKNIQYF.

This clonotype was counted a few times. V gene TRBV4-1 combines with J gene TRBJ1-4; D perhaps matches TRBD1 (5 bases). The V end was cut by 1 base, the J end by 5 bases, with 20 bases between. Germline-derived CDR1 and CDR2 are MGHRA and YSYEKL. This CDR3 contains 18 residues. This CDR3 reads CASSQVSRVDMRNEKLFF. In DNA, the CDR3 is TGCGCCAGCAGCCAAGTTTCCAGGGTAGACATGAGGAATGAAAAACTGTTTTTT.

This chain links TRBV11-2 with TRBJ1-2, with D perhaps TRBD1 (6 bases). CDR1 is SGHAT and CDR2 is FQNNGV in the germline V gene. The CDR3 length is 13 residues. Between the trimmed V and J ends, which lost 5 bases and 8 bases, there was a span of 15 bases. CDR3 in amino acids: CASSPLPGAGYTF. In DNA, the CDR3 is TGTGCCAGCAGCCCCCTGCCGGGGGCCGGCTACACCTTC.

The chain links TRBV20-1 to TRBJ1-6; TRBD1 aligns across 7 bases. The CDR3 is 15 amino acids. Germline assignment: CDR1 DFQATT and CDR2 SNEGSKA (reference sequence). V was clipped by 6 bases and J by 5 bases; unmatched bases: 10. The CDR3 reads CSASGRTGDNSPLHF. The CDR3 bases are TGCAGTGCCTCCGGGAGGACAGGAGATAATTCACCCCTCCACTTT.